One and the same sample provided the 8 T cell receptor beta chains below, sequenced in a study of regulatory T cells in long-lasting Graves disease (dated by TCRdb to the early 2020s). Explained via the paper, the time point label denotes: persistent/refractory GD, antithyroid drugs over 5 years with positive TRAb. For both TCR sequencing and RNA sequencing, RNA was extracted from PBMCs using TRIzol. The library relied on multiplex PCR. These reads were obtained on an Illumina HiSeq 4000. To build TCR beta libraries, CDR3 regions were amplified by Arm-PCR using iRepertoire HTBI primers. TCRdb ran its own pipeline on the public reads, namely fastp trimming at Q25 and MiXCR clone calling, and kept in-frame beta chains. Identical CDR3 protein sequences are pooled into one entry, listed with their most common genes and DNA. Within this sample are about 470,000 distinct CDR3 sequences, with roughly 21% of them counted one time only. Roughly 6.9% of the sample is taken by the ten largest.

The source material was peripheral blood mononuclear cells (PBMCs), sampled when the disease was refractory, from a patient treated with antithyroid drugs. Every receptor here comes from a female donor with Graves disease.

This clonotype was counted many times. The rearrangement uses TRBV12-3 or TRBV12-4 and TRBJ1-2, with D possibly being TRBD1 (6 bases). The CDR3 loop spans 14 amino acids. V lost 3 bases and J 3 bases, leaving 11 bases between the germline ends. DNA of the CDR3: TGTGCCAGCAGTTTCGGGGGGCCTTACTATGGCTACACCTTC. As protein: CASSFGGPYYGYTF.

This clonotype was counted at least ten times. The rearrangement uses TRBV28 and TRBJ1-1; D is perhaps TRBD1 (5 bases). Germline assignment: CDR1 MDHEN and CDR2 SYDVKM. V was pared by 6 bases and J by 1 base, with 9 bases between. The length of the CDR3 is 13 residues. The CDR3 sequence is CASRGGTNTEAFF. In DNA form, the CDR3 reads TGTGCCAGCAGAGGAGGGACGAACACTGAAGCTTTCTTT.

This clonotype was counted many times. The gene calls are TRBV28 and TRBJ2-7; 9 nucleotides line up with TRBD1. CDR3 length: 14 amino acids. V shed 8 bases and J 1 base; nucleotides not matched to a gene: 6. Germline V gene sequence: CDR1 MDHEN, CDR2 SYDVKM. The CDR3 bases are TGTGCCAGCGAGCCGGGACAGGGTTCCTACGAGCAGTACTTC. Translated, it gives CASEPGQGSYEQYF.

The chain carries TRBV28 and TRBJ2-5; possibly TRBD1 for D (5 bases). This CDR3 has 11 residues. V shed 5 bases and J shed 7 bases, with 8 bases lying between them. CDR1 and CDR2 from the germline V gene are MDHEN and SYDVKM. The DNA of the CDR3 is TGTGCCAGCAGTCCAACAGGGACCCAGTACTTC. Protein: CASSPTGTQYF.

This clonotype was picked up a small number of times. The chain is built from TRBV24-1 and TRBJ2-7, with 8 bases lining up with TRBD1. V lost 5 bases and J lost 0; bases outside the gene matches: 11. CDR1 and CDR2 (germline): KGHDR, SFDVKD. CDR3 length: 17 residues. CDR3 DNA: TGTGCCACCAGTGGTACCCGGACAGGGTCGAGCTCCTACGAGCAGTACTTC. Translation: CATSGTRTGSSSYEQYF.

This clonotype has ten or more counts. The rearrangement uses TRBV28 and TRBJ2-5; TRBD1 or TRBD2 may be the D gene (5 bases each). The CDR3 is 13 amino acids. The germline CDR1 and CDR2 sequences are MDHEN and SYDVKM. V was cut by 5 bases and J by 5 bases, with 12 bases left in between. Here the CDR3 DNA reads TGTGCCAGCAGTGGGGGACCGGTGGAGACCCAGTACTTC. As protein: CASSGGPVETQYF.

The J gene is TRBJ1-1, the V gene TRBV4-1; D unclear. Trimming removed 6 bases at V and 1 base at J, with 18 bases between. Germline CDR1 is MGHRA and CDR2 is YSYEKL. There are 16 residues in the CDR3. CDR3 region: CASSLTRIPQNTEAFF. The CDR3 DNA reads TGCGCCAGCAGTCTCACCCGTATCCCGCAGAACACTGAAGCTTTCTTT.

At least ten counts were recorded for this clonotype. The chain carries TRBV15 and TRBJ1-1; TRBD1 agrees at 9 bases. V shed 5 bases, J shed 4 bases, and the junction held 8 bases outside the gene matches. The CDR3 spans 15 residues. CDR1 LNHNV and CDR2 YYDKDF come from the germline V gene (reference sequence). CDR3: CATSLPGTGFTEAFF. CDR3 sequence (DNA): TGTGCCACCAGCCTTCCCGGGACAGGGTTCACTGAAGCTTTCTTT.